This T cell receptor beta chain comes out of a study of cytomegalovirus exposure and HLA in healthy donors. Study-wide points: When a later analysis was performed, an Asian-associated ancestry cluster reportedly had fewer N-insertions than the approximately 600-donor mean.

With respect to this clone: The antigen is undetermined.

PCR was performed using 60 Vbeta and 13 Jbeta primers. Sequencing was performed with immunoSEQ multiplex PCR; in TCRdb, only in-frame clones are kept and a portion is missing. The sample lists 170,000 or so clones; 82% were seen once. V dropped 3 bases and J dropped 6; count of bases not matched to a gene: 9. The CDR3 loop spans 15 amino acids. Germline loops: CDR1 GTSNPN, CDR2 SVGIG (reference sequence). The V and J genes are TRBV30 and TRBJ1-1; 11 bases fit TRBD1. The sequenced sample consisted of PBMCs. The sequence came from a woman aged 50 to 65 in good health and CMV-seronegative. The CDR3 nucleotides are TGTGCCTGGAGAAGGAAGGGACAGGGGGTTTCTGAAGCTTTCTTT. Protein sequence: CAWRRKGQGVSEAFF.